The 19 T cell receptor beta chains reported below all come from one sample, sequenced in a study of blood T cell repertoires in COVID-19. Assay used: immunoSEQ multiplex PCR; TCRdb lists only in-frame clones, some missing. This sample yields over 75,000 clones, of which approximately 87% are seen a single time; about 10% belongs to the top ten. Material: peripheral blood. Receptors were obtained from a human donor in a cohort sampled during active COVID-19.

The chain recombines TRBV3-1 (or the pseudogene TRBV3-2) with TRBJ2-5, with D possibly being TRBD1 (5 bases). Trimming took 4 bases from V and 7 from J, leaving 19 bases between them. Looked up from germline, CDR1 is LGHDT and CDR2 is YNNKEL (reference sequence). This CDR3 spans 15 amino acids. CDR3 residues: CASSPTGQSLGTQYF. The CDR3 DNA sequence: TGTGCCAGCAGCCCTACCGGACAATCCCTAGGGACCCAGTACTTC.

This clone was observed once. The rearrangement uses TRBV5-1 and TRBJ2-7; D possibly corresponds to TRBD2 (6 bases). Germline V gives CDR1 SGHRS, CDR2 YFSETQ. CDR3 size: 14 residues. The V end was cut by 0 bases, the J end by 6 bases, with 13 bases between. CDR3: CASSLGVEGGEQYF. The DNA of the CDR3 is TGCGCCAGCAGCTTGGGGGTGGAGGGCGGCGAGCAGTACTTC.

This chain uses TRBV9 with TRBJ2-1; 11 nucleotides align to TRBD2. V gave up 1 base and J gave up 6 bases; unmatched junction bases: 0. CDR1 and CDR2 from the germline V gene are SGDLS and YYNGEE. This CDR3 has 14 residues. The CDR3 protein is CASSVTSGSNEQFF. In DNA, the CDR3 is TGTGCCAGCAGCGTAACTAGCGGGAGCAATGAGCAGTTCTTC.

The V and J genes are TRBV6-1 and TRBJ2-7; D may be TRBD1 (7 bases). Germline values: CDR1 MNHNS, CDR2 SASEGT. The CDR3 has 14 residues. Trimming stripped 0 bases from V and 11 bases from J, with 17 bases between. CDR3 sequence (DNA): TGTGCCAGCAGTGAAGCTAATCCCAGGGGGGCGGAGTACTTC. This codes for CASSEANPRGAEYF.

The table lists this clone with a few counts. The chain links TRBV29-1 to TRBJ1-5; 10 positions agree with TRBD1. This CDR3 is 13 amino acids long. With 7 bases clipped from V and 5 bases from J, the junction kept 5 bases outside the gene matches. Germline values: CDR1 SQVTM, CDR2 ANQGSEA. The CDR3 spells CSGGTGVDQPQHF. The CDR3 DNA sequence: TGCAGCGGAGGGACAGGGGTCGATCAGCCCCAGCATTTT.

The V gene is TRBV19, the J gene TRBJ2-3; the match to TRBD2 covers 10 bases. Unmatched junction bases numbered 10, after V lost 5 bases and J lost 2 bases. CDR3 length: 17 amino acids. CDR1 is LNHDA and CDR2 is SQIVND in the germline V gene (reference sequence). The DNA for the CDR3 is TGTGCCAGTAGTCGACTCCGGACTAGCGGAATCACAGATACGCAGTATTTT. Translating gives CASSRLRTSGITDTQYF.

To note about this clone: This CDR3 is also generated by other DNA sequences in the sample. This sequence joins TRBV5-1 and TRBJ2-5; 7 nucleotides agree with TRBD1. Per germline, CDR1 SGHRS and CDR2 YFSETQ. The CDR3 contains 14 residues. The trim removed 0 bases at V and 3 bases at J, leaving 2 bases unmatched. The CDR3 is CASSLEGAKETQYF. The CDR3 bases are TGCGCCAGCAGCTTGGAGGGGGCTAAAGAGACCCAGTACTTC. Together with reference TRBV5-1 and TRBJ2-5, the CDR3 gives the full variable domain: KAGVTQTPRYLIKTRGQQVTLSCSPISGHRSVSWYQQTPGQGLQFLFEYFSETQRNKGNFPGRFSGRQFSNSRSEMNVSTLELGDSALYLCASSLEGAKETQYFGPGTRLLVL.

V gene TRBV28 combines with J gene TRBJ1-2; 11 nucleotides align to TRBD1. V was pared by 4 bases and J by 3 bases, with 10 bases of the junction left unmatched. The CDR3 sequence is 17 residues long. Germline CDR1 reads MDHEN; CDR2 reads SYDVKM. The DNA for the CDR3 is TGTGCCAGCAGTTCGGGACAGGGGGTACCTCAGGACTATGGCTACACCTTC. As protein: CASSSGQGVPQDYGYTF.

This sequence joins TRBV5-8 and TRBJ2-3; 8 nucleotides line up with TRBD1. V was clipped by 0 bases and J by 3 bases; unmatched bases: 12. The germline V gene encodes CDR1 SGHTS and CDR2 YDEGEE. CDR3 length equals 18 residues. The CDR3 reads CASSLGLELRQGTDTQYF. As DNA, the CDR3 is TGTGCCAGCAGCTTGGGTCTCGAATTGCGACAGGGGACAGATACGCAGTATTTT.

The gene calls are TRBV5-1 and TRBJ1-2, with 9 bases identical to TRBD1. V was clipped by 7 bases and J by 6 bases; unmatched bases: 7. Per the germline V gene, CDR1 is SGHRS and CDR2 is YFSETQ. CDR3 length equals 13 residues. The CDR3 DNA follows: TGCGCCAGCCGTGGGACAGGGTTAGATGGCTACACCTTC. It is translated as CASRGTGLDGYTF.

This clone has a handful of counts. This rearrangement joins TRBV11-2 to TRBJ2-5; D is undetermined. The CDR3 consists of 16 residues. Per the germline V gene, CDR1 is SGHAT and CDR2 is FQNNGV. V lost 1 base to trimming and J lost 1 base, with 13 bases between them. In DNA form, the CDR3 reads TGTGCCAGCAGCTTAGTGAGGCTTGGAACCCAAGAGACCCAGTACTTC. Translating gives CASSLVRLGTQETQYF.

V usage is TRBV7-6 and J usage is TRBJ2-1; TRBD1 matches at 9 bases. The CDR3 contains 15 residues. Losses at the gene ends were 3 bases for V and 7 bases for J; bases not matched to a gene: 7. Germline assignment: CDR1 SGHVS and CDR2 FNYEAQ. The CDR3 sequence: CASSFPGQGQNEQFF. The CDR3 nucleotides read TGTGCCAGCAGCTTCCCGGGACAGGGCCAAAATGAGCAGTTCTTC. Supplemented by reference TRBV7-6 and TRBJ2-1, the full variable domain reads GAGVSQSPRYKVTKRGQDVALRCDPISGHVSLYWYRQALGQGPEFLTYFNYEAQQDKSGLPNDRFSAERPEGSISTLTIQRTEQRDSAMYRCASSFPGQGQNEQFFGPGTRLTVL.

DNA for the CDR3: TGTGCCAGCAGCTTAGTTGCGGGAGGGATCACAGATACGCAGTATTTT. Translation gives CASSLVAGGITDTQYF. The chain recombines TRBV7-8 with TRBJ2-3; 9 bases fit TRBD2. J gave up 2 bases and V 1 base, and 4 bases lay outside the gene matches. CDR3 length: 16 residues. Per germline, CDR1 SGHVS and CDR2 FQNEAQ.

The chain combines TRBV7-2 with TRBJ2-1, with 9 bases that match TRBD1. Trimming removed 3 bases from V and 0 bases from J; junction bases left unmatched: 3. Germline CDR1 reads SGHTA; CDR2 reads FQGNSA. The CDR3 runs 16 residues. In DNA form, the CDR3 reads TGTGCCAGCAGCTTGGGACAGGGTAGCTCCTACAATGAGCAGTTCTTC. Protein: CASSLGQGSSYNEQFF.

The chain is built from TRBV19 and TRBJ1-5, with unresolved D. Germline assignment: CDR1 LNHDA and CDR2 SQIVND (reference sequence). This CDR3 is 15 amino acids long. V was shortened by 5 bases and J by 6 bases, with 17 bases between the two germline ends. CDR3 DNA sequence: TGTGCCAGTAGTCCTTCTTTAGCCCGTATTCAGCCCCAGCATTTT. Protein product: CASSPSLARIQPQHF.

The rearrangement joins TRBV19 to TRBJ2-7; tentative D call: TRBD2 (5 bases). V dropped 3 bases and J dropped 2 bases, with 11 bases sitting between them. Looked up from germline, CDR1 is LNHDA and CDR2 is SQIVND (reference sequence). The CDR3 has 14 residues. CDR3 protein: CASSIKEGAYEQYF. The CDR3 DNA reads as TGTGCCAGTAGTATTAAAGAGGGAGCCTACGAGCAGTACTTC.

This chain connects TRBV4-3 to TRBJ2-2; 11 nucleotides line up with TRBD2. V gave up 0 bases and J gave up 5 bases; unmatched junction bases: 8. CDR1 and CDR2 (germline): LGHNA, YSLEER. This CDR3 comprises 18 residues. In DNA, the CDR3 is TGCGCCAGCAGCCAAGATGGTCTAGCGGGGGGTTTAACCGGGGAGCTGTTTTTT. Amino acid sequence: CASSQDGLAGGLTGELFF.

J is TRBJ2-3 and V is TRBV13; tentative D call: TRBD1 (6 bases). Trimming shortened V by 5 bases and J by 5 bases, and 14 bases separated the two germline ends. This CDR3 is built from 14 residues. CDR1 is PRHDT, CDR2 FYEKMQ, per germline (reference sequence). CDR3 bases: TGTGCCAGCAGCCCACGGACAGATGGAGATACGCAGTATTTT. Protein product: CASSPRTDGDTQYF.

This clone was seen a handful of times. CDR3 coding DNA: TGTGCCAGCAGCTTAAACAGGGGATCCCAAGAAGCTTTCTTT. Encoded protein: CASSLNRGSQEAFF. The chain employs TRBV7-2 and TRBJ1-1, with TRBD1 matching over 7 bases. There are 14 residues in the CDR3. Germline loops: CDR1 SGHTA, CDR2 FQGNSA. V lost 2 bases, J lost 8 bases, and 8 bases stayed unmatched.